This is a list of T cell receptor beta chains from one sample in a study of control samples from healthy donors and cancer patients. Sequenced by immunoSEQ multiplex PCR; TCRdb stores in-frame clones only, minus some. The repertoire consists of roughly 64,000 clones, with 75% to 95% occurring once and the leading ten covering 0.95% to 1.5%. Sequenced: PBMCs. These TCRs come from a woman aged 45-60 years with colorectal cancer. The CDR3 runs from the conserved cysteine through the conserved F or W. D genes are given only for firm matches. For some rows the clone size is stated as once, few or many, or as a class when expanded; others skip it.

j_gene: TRBJ1-6; abundance: NA; d_gene: NA; v_gene: TRBV3-1/TRBV3-2; CDR3aa: CASSTTESHSPLHF; CDR3nt: TGTGCCAGCAGCACAACAGAATCTCATTCACCCCTCCACTTT
j_gene: TRBJ1-6; abundance: NA; d_gene: NA; v_gene: TRBV7-6; CDR3aa: CASSNNEGPQSPLHF; CDR3nt: TGTGCCAGCAGCAACAATGAGGGCCCCCAGTCACCCCTCCACTTT
j_gene: TRBJ2-3; abundance: once; d_gene: NA; v_gene: TRBV29-1; CDR3aa: CSVFDSTDTQYF; CDR3nt: TGCAGCGTTTTTGACAGCACAGATACGCAGTATTTT
j_gene: TRBJ1-1; abundance: NA; d_gene: TRBD1; v_gene: TRBV19; CDR3aa: CASSLGQGEDTEAFF; CDR3nt: TGTGCCAGTAGTCTCGGACAGGGAGAGGACACTGAAGCTTTCTTT
j_gene: TRBJ1-1; abundance: NA; d_gene: TRBD1; v_gene: TRBV5-1; CDR3aa: CASSLGETGTGAFF; CDR3nt: TGCGCCAGCAGCTTGGGGGAAACCGGGACAGGAGCTTTCTTT
j_gene: TRBJ2-2; abundance: NA; d_gene: NA; v_gene: TRBV6-2/TRBV6-3; CDR3aa: CASSLGTVRTGELFF; CDR3nt: TGTGCCAGCAGCCTCGGGACCGTCAGAACCGGGGAGCTGTTTTTT
j_gene: TRBJ2-5; abundance: NA; d_gene: NA; v_gene: TRBV4-1; CDR3aa: CASSQAPGRTETQYF; CDR3nt: TGCGCCAGCAGCCAAGCTCCGGGCCGGACAGAGACCCAGTACTTC
j_gene: TRBJ1-2; abundance: NA; d_gene: TRBD1; v_gene: TRBV30; CDR3aa: CAWSVGQDYGYTF; CDR3nt: TGTGCCTGGAGTGTAGGACAGGACTATGGCTACACCTTC
j_gene: TRBJ1-2; abundance: NA; d_gene: NA; v_gene: TRBV18; CDR3aa: CASSPEVDYGYTF; CDR3nt: TGTGCCAGCTCACCAGAGGTTGACTATGGCTACACCTTC
j_gene: TRBJ2-3; abundance: NA; d_gene: NA; v_gene: TRBV19; CDR3aa: CAIGRDSGTDTQYF; CDR3nt: TGTGCCATCGGCCGGGACTCAGGCACAGATACGCAGTATTTT
j_gene: TRBJ2-7; abundance: NA; d_gene: NA; v_gene: TRBV5-1; CDR3aa: CASSFDSYEQYF; CDR3nt: TGCGCCAGCAGCTTTGACAGCTACGAGCAGTACTTC
j_gene: TRBJ1-1; abundance: NA; d_gene: NA; v_gene: TRBV6-2/TRBV6-3; CDR3aa: CASSYSTVNTEAFF; CDR3nt: TGTGCCAGCAGTTACTCTACGGTGAACACTGAAGCTTTCTTT
j_gene: TRBJ1-4; abundance: NA; d_gene: NA; v_gene: TRBV6-1; CDR3aa: CASSEAWEARGVFGEKLFF; CDR3nt: TGTGCCAGCAGTGAAGCGTGGGAGGCGCGAGGAGTGTTCGGTGAAAAACTGTTTTTT